Listed below are T cell receptor beta chains from one sample, sequenced in a study of T-cell memory formation after mild COVID-19. TCRdb reprocessed the 5' RACE reads via MiXCR and lists one record per CDR3 protein. The table records some 450,000 distinct CDR3 sequences, approximately 19% of them present only once. Source material: PBMCs or a T cell subset sorted from them (not recorded which). Receptors were obtained from a man between 18 and 29 years old who had mild COVID-19 (a few samples of this study predate the infection). Cell type and time point are not known. Each CDR3 is given without its conserved first and last residue.

j_call cdr3_length v_call cdr3_aa
TRBJ1-2 11 TRBV7-2 ASSSRVGGGYT
TRBJ2-7 9 TRBV28 ASQNRYEQY
TRBJ1-5 10 TRBV29-1 SVGAANQPQH
TRBJ2-1 16 TRBV18 ASSPARASGGPYNEQF
TRBJ2-1 13 TRBV11-1 ASSAPGTTYNEQF
TRBJ2-1 10 TRBV6-5 ASSYPDTEQF
TRBJ1-6 13 TRBV20-1 SASELGQGFSPLH
TRBJ2-3 13 TRBV19 ASSSSGNPKGTQY
TRBJ2-3 11 TRBV11-3 ASSLRVQDTQY
TRBJ1-4 13 TRBV4-3 ASSRRLATNEKLF
TRBJ2-1 12 TRBV9 ASSVAPTGWEQF
TRBJ2-1 14 TRBV5-1 ASSLATLAGGNEQF
TRBJ1-1 13 TRBV5-1 ASSLGGGRTTEAF
TRBJ2-1 10 TRBV15 ATSRDVHEQF
TRBJ1-4 12 TRBV5-1 ASSLEATSEKLF
TRBJ2-5 13 TRBV7-2 ASSLAGSGQETQY
TRBJ1-2 13 TRBV7-2 ASSPWTGEYYGYT
TRBJ1-6 16 TRBV7-9 ASSLGPGSNLNNSPLH
TRBJ2-7 11 TRBV7-2 ARLRAQLYEQY
TRBJ2-2 13 TRBV7-9 ASSRGLLDTGELF
TRBJ1-1 13 TRBV12-3/TRBV12-4 ASSLALRTGYEAF
TRBJ2-2 15 TRBV6-1 ASSDKRAGYATGELF
TRBJ2-3 13 TRBV5-1 ASSLRTTATDTQY
TRBJ2-2 12 TRBV6-5 ASSYGHSGGELF
TRBJ2-7 13 TRBV6-5 ASSSDRGLTYEQY
TRBJ2-2 13 TRBV7-6 ASSFRGGNTGELF
TRBJ2-3 12 TRBV20-1 SATTSGGTDTQY
TRBJ2-1 14 TRBV28 ASIGQALAGIHEQF
TRBJ1-1 11 TRBV4-1 ASSQNGGAEAF
TRBJ2-3 14 TRBV24-1 ATSDSGTGGPDTQY
TRBJ2-3 7 TRBV29-1 SAGDTQY
TRBJ2-3 14 TRBV9 ASSAGAMGAGDTQY
TRBJ1-5 14 TRBV7-2 ASSLARGYSNQPQH
TRBJ2-5 12 TRBV7-2 ASSLGLAIETQY
TRBJ1-1 8 TRBV6-5 ASSLKEAF
TRBJ1-5 11 TRBV6-5 ASTAGQNQPQH
TRBJ1-1 13 TRBV20-1 SASGTELSNTEAF
TRBJ2-5 11 TRBV24-1 ATRPRVQETQY
TRBJ2-5 9 TRBV7-9 ASSSGTSPS
TRBJ2-5 13 TRBV7-2 ASSPRGTGQETKY
TRBJ2-2 12 TRBV11-2 ASSLDPHTGELF
TRBJ2-5 11 TRBV4-2 ASSQGPGETQY
TRBJ2-4 18 TRBV7-2 ASSIPASGGARSFKNIQY
TRBJ1-5 11 TRBV3-1 ASSQDDNQPQH
TRBJ2-2 12 TRBV9 ASSVVQGGGELF
TRBJ2-3 14 TRBV5-1 ASSLGLAGAEDTQY
TRBJ1-3 13 TRBV6-5 ASSYSEGHGNTIY
TRBJ1-1 13 TRBV14 ASSQWVTANTEAF
TRBJ1-5 10 TRBV20-1 SARALGQPQH
TRBJ1-2 12 TRBV27 ASSVTQGDYGYT